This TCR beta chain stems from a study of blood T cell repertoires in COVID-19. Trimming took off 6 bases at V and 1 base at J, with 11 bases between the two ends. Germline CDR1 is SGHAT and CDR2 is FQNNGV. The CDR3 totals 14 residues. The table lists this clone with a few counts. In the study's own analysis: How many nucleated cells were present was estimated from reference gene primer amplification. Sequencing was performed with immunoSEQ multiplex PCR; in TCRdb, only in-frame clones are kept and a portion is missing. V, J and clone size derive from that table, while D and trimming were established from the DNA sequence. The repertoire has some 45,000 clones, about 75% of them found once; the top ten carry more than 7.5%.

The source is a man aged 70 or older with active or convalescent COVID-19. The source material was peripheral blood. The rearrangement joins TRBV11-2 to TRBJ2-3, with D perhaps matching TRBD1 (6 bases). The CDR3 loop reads CASRYKGGTDTQYF. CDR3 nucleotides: TGTGCCAGCAGGTACAAGGGGGGCACAGATACGCAGTATTTT.